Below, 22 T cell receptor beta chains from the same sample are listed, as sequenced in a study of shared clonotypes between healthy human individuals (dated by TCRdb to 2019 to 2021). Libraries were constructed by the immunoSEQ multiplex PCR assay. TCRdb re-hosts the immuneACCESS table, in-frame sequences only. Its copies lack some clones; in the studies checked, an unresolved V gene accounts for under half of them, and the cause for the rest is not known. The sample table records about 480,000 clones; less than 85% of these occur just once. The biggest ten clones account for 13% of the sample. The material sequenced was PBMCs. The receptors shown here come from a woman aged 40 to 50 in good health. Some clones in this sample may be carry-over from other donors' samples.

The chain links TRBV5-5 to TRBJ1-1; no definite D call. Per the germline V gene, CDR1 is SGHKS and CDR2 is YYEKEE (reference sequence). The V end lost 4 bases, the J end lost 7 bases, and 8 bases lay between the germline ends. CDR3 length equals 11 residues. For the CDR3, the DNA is TGTGCCAGCAGCGCCGACTATGAAGCTTTCTTT. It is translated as CASSADYEAFF.

In DNA, the CDR3 is TGTGCCATCAGTGAGTCCCCCCGGGGGGCAGATACGCAGTATTTT. This encodes CAISESPRGADTQYF. This sequence joins TRBV10-3 and TRBJ2-3; TRBD2 matches 7 bases. Germline lookup yields CDR1 ENHRY and CDR2 SYGVKD. Unmatched junction bases numbered 4, after V lost 0 bases and J lost 4 bases. CDR3 length: 15 residues.

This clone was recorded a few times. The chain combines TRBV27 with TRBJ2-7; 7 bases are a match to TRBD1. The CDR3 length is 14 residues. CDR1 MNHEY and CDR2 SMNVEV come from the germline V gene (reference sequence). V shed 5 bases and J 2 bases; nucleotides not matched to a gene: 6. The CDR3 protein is CASSGAGTAYEQYF. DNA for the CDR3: TGTGCCAGCAGTGGAGCTGGGACAGCCTACGAGCAGTACTTC.

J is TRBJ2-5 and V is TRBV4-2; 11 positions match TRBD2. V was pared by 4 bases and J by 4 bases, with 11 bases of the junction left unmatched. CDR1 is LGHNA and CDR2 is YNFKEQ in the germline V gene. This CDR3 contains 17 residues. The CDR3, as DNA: TGTGCCAGCAGCCCTCTAGCGGGAGGCACCCTGGGAGAGACCCAGTACTTC. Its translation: CASSPLAGGTLGETQYF.

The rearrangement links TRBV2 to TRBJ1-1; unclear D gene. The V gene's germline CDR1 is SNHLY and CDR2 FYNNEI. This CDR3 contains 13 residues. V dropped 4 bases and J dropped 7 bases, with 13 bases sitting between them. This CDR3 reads CASSVAGAVEAFF. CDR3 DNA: TGTGCCAGCAGTGTCGCCGGAGCGGTTGAAGCTTTCTTT.

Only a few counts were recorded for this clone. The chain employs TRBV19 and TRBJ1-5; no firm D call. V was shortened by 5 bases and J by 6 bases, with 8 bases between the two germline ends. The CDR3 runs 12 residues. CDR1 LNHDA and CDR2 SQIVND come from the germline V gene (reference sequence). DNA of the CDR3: TGTGCCAGTAGTGTGGTTGGTCAGCCCCAGCATTTT. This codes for CASSVVGQPQHF.

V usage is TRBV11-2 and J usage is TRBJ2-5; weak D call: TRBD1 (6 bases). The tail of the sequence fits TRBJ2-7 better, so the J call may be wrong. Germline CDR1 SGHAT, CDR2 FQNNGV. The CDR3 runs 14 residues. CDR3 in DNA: TGTGCCAGCAGCTACTCGGGGCAGGGGTACGAGCAGTACTTC. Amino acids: CASSYSGQGYEQYF.

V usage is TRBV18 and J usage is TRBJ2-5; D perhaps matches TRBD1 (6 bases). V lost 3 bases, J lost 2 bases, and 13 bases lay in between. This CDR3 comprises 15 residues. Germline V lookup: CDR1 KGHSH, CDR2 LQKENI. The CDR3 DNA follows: TGTGCCAGCTCACCGGACACAGGGCGGCAAGAGACCCAGTACTTC. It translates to CASSPDTGRQETQYF.

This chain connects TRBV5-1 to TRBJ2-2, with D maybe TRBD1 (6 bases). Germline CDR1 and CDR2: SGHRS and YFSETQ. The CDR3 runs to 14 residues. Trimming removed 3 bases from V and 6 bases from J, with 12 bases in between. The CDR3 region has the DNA TGCGCCAGCAGCTCTTCGCAGGGGTCCGGGGAGCTGTTTTTT. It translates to CASSSSQGSGELFF.

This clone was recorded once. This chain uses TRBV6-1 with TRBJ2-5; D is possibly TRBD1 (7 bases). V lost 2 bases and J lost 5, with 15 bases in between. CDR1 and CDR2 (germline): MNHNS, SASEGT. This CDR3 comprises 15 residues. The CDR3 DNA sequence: TGTGCCAGCAGTGAAAGGCCAGGGGGGATGGAGACCCAGTACTTC. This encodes CASSERPGGMETQYF.

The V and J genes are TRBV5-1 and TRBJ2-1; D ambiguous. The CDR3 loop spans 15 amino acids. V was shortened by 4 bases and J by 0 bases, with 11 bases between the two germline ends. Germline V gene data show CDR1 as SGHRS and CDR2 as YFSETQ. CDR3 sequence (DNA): TGCGCCAGCAGCCCGGAGCTACACTCCTACAATGAGCAGTTCTTC. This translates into CASSPELHSYNEQFF. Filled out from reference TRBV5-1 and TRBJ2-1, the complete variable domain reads KAGVTQTPRYLIKTRGQQVTLSCSPISGHRSVSWYQQTPGQGLQFLFEYFSETQRNKGNFPGRFSGRQFSNSRSEMNVSTLELGDSALYLCASSPELHSYNEQFFGPGTRLTVL.

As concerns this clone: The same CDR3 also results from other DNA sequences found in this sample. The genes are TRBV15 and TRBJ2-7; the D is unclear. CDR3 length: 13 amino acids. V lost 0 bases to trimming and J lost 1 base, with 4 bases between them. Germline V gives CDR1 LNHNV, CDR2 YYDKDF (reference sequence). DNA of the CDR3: TGTGCCACCAGCAGAGACAGATCCTACGAGCAGTACTTC. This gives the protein CATSRDRSYEQYF.

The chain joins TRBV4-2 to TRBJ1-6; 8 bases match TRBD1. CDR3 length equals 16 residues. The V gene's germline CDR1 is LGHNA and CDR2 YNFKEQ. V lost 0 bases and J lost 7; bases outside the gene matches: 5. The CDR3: CASSQDPTGVNSPLHF. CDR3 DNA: TGTGCCAGCAGCCAAGATCCGACAGGGGTGAATTCACCCCTCCACTTT.

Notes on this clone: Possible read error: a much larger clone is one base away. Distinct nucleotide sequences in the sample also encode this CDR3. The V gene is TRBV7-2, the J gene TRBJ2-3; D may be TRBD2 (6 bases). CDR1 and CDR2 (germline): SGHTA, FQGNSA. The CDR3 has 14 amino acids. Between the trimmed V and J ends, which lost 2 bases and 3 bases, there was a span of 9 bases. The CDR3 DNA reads TGTGCCAGCAGCTTATCCAGCGGGACAGATACGCAGTATTTT. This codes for CASSLSSGTDTQYF.

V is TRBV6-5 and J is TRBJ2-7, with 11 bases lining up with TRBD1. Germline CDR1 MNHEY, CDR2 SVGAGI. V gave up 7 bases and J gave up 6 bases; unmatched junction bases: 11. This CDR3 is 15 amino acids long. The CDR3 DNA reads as TGTGCCAGCACCGCCCGGGACAGGGGGTATTCCGAGCAGTACTTC. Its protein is CASTARDRGYSEQYF.

CDR3 in amino acids: CASSRTREETQYF. In DNA form, the CDR3 reads TGTGCCAGCAGCCGAACTAGGGAAGAGACCCAGTACTTC. The chain links TRBV11-2 to TRBJ2-5, with D perhaps matching TRBD2 (5 bases). The CDR3 contains 13 residues. With 5 bases removed from V and 3 bases from J, the gap between germline ends came to 10 bases. Germline assignment: CDR1 SGHAT and CDR2 FQNNGV.

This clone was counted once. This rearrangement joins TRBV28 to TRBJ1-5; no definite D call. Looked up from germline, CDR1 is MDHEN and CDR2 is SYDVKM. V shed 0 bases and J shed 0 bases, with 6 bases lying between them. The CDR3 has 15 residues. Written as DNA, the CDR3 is TGTGCCAGCAGTTTATGGGCAGATAGCAATCAGCCCCAGCATTTT. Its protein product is CASSLWADSNQPQHF.

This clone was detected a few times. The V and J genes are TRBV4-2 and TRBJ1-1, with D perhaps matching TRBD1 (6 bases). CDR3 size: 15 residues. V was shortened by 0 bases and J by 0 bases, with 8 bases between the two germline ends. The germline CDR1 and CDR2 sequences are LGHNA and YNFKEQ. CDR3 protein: CASSQDTGLNTEAFF. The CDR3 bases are TGTGCCAGCAGCCAAGATACAGGGCTGAACACTGAAGCTTTCTTT.

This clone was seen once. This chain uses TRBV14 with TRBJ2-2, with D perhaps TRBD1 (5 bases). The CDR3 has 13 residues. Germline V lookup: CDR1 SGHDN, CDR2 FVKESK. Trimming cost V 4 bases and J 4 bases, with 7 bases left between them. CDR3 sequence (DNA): TGTGCCAGCAGCCCCAGGGTCACCGGGGAGCTGTTTTTT. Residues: CASSPRVTGELFF.

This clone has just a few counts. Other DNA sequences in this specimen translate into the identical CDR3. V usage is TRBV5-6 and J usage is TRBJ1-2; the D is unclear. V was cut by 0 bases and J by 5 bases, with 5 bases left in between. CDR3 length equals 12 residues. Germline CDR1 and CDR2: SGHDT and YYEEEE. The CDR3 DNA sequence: TGTGCCAGCAGCTTGGCCGGGTATGGCTACACCTTC. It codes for CASSLAGYGYTF.

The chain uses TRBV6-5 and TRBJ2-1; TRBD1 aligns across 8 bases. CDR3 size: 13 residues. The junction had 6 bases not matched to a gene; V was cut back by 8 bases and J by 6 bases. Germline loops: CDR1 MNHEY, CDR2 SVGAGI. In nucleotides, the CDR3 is TGTGCCAGCTCAGGACAGGGTTTCAATGAGCAGTTCTTC. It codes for CASSGQGFNEQFF.

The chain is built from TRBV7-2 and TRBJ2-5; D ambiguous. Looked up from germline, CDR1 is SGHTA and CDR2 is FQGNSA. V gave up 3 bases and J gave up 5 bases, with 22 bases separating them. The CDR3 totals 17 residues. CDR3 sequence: CASSFPIGRAGGETQYF. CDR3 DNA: TGTGCCAGCAGCTTTCCGATTGGACGGGCCGGTGGTGAGACCCAGTACTTC.